What follows is one TCR beta chain and its context. Generated by immunoSEQ multiplex PCR, the TCRdb table keeps only in-frame clones and is missing some. The sample lists 150,000 to 200,000 clones; less than 95% were seen once. Trimming at V came to 3 bases and at J to 5 bases, leaving 6 bases not matched to a gene. CDR1 and CDR2 (germline): LNHDA, SQIVND (reference sequence). The CDR3 is 15 residues long. The sample is drawn from a study of blood T cell repertoires in COVID-19. The chain uses TRBV19 and TRBJ1-5; 8 positions match TRBD1. The clonotype was recovered from a man under 40 with COVID-19, enrolled during active disease. Material: peripheral blood. In DNA, the CDR3 is TGTGCCAGTAGTATCGGGCAGGGGGCATATCAGCCCCAGCATTTT. It translates to CASSIGQGAYQPQHF.